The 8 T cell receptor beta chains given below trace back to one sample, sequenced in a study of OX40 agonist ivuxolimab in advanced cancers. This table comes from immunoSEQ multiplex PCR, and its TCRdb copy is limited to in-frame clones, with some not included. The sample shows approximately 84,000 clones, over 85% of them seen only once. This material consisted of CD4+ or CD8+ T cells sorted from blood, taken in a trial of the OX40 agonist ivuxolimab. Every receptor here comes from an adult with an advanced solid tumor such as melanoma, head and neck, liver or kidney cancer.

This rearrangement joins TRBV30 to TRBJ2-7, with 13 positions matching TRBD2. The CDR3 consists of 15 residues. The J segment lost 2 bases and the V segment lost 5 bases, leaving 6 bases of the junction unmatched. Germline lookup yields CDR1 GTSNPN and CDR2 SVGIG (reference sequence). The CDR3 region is CAWEAGTSGTYEQYF. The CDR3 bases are TGTGCCTGGGAAGCCGGGACTAGCGGGACCTACGAGCAGTACTTC. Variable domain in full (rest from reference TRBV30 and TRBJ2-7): SQTIHQWPATLVQPVGSPLSLECTVEGTSNPNLYWYRQAAGRGLQLLFYSVGIGQISSEVPQNLSASRPQDRQFILSSKKLLLSDSGFYLCAWEAGTSGTYEQYFGPGTRLTVT.

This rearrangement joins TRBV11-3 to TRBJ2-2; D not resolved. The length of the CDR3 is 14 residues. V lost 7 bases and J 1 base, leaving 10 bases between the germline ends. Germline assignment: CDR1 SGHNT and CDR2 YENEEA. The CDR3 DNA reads TGTGCCAGCAAATTTGGAGAGAACACCGGGGAGCTGTTTTTT. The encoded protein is CASKFGENTGELFF.

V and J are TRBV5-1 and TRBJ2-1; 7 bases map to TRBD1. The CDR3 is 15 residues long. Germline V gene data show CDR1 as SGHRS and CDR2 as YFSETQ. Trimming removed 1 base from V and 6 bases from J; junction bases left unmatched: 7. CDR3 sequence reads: CASSLNVGGPNEQFF. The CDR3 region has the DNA TGCGCCAGCAGCTTGAATGTAGGGGGCCCCAATGAGCAGTTCTTC. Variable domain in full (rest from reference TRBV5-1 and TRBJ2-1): KAGVTQTPRYLIKTRGQQVTLSCSPISGHRSVSWYQQTPGQGLQFLFEYFSETQRNKGNFPGRFSGRQFSNSRSEMNVSTLELGDSALYLCASSLNVGGPNEQFFGPGTRLTVL.

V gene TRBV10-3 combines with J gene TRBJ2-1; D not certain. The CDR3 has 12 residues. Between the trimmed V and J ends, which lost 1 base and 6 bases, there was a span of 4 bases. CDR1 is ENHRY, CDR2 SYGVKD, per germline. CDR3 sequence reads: CAISELSNEQFF. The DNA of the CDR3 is TGTGCCATCAGTGAGTTAAGCAATGAGCAGTTCTTC.

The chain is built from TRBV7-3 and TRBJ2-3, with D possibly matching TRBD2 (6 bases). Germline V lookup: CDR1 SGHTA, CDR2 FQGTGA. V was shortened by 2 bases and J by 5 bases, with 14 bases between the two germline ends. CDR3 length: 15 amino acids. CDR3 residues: CASSLWEAGKDTQYF. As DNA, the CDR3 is TGTGCCAGCAGCTTATGGGAGGCCGGGAAAGATACGCAGTATTTT.

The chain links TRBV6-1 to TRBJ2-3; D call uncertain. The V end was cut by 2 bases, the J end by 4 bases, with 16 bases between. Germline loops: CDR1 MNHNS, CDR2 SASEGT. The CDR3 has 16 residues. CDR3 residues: CASSEFGKSMADTQYF. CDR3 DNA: TGTGCCAGCAGTGAATTTGGAAAGAGTATGGCAGATACGCAGTATTTT.

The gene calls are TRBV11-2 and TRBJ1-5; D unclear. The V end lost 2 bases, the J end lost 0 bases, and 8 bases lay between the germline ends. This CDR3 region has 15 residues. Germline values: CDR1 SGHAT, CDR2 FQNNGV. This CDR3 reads CASSLSPYSNQPQHF. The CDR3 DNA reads TGTGCCAGCAGCTTAAGTCCCTATAGCAATCAGCCCCAGCATTTT.

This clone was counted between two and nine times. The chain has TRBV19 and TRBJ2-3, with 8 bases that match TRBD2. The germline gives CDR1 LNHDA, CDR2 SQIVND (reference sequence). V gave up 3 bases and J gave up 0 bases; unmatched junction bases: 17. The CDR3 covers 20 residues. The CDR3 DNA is TGTGCCAGTAGTATTTTCTACCCGGGTAGCGGGGACTCTAGCACAGATACGCAGTATTTT. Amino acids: CASSIFYPGSGDSSTDTQYF.